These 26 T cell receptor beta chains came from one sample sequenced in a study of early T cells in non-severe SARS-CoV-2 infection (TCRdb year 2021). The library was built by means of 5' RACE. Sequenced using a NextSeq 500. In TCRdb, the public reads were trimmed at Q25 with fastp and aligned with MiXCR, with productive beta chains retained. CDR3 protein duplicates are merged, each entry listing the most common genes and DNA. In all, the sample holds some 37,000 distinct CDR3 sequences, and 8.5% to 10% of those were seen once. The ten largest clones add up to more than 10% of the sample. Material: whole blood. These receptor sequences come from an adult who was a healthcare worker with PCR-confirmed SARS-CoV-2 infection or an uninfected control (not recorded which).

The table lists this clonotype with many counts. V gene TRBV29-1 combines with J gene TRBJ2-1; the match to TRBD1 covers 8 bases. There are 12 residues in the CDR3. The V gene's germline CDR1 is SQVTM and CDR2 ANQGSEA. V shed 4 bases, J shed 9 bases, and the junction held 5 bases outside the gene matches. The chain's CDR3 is CSVGRQGSEQFF. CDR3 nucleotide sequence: TGCAGCGTTGGAAGACAGGGGAGTGAGCAGTTCTTC.

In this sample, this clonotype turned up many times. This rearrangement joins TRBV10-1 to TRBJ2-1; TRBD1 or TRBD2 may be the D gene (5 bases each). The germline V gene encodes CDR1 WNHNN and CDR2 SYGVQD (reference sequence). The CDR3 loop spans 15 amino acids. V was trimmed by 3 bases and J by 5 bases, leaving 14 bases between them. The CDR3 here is CASSDYILGDNEQFF. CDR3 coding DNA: TGCGCCAGCAGTGATTATATTCTGGGGGACAATGAGCAGTTCTTC.

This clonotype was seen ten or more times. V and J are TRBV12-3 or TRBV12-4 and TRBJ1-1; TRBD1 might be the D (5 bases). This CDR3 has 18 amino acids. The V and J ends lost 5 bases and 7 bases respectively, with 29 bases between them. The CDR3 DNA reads TGTGCCAGCAGTACGAAACTATACACAGGTCGGGCTAGTAATGAAGCTTTCTTT. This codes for CASSTKLYTGRASNEAFF.

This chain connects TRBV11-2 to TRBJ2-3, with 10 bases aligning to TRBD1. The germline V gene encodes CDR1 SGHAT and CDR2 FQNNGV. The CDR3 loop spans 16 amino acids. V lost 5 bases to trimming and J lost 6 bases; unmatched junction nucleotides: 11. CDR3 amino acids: CASSLTGGPTGDTQYF. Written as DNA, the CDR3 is TGTGCCAGCAGCCTGACAGGGGGCCCTACGGGTGATACGCAGTATTTT.

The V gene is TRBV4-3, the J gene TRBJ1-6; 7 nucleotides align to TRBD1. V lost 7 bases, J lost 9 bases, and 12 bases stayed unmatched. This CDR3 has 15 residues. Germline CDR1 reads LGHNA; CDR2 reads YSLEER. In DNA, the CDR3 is TGCGCCAGCAAAGGGGACAGCCGCCTTCTTTCACCCCTCCACTTT. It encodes CASKGDSRLLSPLHF.

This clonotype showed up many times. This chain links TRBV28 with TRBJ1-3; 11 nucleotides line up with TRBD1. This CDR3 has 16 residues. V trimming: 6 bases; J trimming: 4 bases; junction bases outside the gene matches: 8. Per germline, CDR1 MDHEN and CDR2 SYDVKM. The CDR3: CASSSTRDRGGNTIYF. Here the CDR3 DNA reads TGTGCCAGCAGCTCCACCAGGGACAGGGGGGGAAACACCATATATTTT.

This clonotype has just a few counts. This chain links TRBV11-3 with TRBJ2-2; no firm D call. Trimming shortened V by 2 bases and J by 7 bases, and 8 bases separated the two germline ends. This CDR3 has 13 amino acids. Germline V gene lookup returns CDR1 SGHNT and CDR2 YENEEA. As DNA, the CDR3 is TGTGCCAGCAGCTTAATATCTCACGGGGAGCTGTTTTTT. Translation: CASSLISHGELFF.

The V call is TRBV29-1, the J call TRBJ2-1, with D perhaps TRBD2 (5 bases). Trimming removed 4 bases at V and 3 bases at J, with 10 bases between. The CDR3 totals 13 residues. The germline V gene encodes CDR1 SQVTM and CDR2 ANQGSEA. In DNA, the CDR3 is TGCAGCGTTGGGAGCGGAGTCTACAATGAGCAGTTCTTC. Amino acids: CSVGSGVYNEQFF.

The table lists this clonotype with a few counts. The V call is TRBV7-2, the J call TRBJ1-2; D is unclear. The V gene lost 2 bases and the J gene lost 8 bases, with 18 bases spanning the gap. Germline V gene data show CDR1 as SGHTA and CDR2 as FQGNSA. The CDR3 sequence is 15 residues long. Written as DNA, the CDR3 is TGTGCCAGCAGCTTATCCAATTTCGGACCCGACGGCTACACCTTC. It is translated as CASSLSNFGPDGYTF.

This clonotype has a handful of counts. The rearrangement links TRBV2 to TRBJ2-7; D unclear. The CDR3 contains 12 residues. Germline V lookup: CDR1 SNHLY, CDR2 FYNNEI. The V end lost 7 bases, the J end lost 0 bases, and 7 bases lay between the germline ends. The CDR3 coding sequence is TGTGCCAGCAAGCCCTACTCCTACGAGCAGTACTTC. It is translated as CASKPYSYEQYF.

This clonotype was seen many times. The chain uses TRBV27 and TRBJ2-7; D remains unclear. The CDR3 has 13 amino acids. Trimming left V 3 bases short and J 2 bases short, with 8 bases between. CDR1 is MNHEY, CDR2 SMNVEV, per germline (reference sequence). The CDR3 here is CASSFSATYEQYF. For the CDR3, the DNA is TGTGCCAGCAGTTTCTCCGCTACCTACGAGCAGTACTTC.

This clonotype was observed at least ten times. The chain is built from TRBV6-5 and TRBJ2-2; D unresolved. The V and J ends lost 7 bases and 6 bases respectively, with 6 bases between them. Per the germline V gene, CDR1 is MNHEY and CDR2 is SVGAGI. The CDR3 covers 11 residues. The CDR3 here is CASKWAGELFF. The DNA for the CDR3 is TGTGCCAGCAAATGGGCCGGGGAGCTGTTTTTT.

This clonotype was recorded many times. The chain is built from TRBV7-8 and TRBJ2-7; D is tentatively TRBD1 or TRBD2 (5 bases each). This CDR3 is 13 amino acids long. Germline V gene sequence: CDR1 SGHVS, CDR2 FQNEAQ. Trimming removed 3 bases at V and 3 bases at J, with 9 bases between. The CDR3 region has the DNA TGTGCCAGCAGCTTCGGGACGGGCTACGAGCAGTACTTC. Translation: CASSFGTGYEQYF. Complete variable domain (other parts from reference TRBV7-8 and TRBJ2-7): GAGVSQSPRYKVAKRGQDVALRCDPISGHVSLFWYQQALGQGPEFLTYFQNEAQLDKSGLPSDRFFAERPEGSVSTLKIQRTQQEDSAVYLCASSFGTGYEQYFGPGTRLTVT.

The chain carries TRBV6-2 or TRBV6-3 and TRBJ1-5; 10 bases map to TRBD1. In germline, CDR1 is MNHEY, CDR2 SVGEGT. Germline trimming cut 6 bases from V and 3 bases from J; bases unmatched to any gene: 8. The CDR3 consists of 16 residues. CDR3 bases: TGTGCCAGCAGCCCGACAGGGGGCGAGGACAATCAGCCCCAGCATTTT. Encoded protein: CASSPTGGEDNQPQHF.

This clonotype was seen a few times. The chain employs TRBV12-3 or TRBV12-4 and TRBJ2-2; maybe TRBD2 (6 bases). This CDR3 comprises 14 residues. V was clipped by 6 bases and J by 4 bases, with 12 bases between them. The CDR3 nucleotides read TGTGCCAGCAGGAGACTAGTTGGCACCGGGGAGCTGTTTTTT. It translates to CASRRLVGTGELFF.

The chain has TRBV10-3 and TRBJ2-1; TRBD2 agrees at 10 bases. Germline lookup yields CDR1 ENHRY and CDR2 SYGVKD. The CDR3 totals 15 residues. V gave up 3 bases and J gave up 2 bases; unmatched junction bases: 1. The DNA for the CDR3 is TGTGCCATCAGTGACAGCGGGGGGGCCTACAATGAGCAGTTCTTC. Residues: CAISDSGGAYNEQFF.

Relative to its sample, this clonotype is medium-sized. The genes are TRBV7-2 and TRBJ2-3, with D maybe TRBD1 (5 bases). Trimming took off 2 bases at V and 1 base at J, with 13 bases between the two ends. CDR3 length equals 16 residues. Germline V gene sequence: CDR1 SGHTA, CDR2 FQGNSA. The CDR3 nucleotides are TGTGCCAGCAGCTTACGTCAGGGTGGTCGCACAGATACGCAGTATTTT. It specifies CASSLRQGGRTDTQYF.

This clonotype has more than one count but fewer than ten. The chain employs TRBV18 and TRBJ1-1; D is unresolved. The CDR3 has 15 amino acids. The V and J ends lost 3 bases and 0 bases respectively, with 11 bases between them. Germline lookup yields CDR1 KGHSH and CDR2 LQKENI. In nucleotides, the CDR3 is TGTGCCAGCTCACCCACAACTACCATGAACACTGAAGCTTTCTTT. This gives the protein CASSPTTTMNTEAFF.

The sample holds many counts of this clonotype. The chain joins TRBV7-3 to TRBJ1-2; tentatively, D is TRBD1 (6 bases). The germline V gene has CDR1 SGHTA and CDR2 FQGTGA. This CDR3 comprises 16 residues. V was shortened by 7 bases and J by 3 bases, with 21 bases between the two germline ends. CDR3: CASTITGGPKDYGYTF. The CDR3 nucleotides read TGTGCCAGCACCATTACCGGGGGCCCAAAAGACTATGGCTACACCTTC.

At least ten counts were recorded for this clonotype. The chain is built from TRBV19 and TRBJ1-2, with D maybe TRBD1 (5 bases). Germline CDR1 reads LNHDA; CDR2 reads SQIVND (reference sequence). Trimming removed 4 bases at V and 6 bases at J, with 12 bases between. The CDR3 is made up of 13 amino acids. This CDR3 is CASSRSGDHGYTF. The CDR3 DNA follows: TGTGCCAGTAGTAGGTCCGGGGACCATGGCTACACCTTC.

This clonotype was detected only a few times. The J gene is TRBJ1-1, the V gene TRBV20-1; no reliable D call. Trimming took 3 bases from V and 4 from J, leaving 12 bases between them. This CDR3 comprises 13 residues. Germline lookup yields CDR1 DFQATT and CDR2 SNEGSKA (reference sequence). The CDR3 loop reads CSARGLVGTEAFF. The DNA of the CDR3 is TGCAGTGCTAGGGGCCTCGTTGGCACTGAAGCTTTCTTT.

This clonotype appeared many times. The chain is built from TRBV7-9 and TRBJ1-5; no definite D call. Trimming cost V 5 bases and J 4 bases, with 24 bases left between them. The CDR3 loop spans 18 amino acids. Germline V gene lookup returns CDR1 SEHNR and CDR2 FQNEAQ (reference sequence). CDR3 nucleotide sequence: TGTGCCAGCAGCGCGTTAACCGGGTCCTCACTCCAAAATCAGCCCCAGCATTTT. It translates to CASSALTGSSLQNQPQHF.

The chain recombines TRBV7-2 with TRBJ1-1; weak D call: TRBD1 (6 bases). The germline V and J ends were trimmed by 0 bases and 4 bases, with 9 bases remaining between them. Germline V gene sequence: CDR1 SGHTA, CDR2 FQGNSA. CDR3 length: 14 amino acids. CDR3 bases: TGTGCCAGCAGCTTAGCGCCGGGGGCCACTGAAGCTTTCTTT. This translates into CASSLAPGATEAFF.

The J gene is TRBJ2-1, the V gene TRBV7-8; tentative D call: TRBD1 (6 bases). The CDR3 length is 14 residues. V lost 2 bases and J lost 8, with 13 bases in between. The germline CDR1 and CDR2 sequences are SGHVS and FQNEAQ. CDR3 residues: CASSLSDRLDEQFF. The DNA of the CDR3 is TGTGCCAGCAGCTTATCTGACAGGTTGGATGAGCAGTTCTTC.

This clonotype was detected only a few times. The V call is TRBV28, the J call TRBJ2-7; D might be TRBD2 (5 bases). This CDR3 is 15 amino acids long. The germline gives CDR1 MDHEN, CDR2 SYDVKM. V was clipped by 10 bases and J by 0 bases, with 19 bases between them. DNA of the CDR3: TGTGCCACTCAACTCCCAGAGGGTCTCTCCTACGAGCAGTACTTC. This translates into CATQLPEGLSYEQYF.

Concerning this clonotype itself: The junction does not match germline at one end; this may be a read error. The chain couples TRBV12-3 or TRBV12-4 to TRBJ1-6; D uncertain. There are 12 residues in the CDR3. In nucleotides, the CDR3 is TGTGCCTGCAGTTTCGGAGAGGAAACCCTCCACTTT. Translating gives CACSFGEETLHF.